These 20 T cell receptor beta chains originate from one sample sequenced in a study of control samples from healthy donors and cancer patients. The protocol was immunoSEQ multiplex PCR, while the TCRdb copy is restricted to in-frame clones and leaves out a portion. The top ten clones hold 2% to 3% of a sample with around 130,000 clones, 75% to 95% of them seen once. Source material: blood. The receptors derive from a man aged 18 to 30 in good health.

V gene TRBV6-5 combines with J gene TRBJ2-1; D is unresolved. The CDR3 totals 10 residues. The V gene's germline CDR1 is MNHEY and CDR2 SVGAGI. Trimming took 6 bases from V and 3 from J, leaving 0 bases between them. The chain's CDR3 is CASSYNEQFF. Here the CDR3 DNA reads TGTGCCAGCAGCTACAATGAGCAGTTCTTC.

This clone was counted once. CDR3 coding DNA: TGTGCCAGCAGTTACCTCCGTCGACTAGCGCCGAACACCGGGGAGCTGTTTTTT. This encodes CASSYLRRLAPNTGELFF. The genes are TRBV6-2 or TRBV6-3 and TRBJ2-2, with 8 bases matching TRBD2. The CDR3 is 18 amino acids. V shed 2 bases and J 0 bases; nucleotides not matched to a gene: 8. Per the germline V gene, CDR1 is MNHEY and CDR2 is SVGEGT.

This chain connects TRBV18 to TRBJ1-5; 7 positions match TRBD1. Looked up from germline, CDR1 is KGHSH and CDR2 is LQKENI. Trimming took 3 bases from V and 9 from J; bases not matched to a gene: 11. The CDR3 is 15 amino acids. The CDR3 here is CASSPGTEDRGPQHF. The CDR3 DNA reads as TGTGCCAGCTCACCCGGGACAGAGGACCGGGGGCCCCAGCATTTT.

The CDR3 region has the DNA TGTGCCTGGAGGCAGGGATATAGAGCTTTCTTT. Residues: CAWRQGYRAFF. The chain recombines TRBV30 with TRBJ1-1; TRBD1 might be the D (5 bases). V was trimmed by 3 bases and J by 10 bases, leaving 12 bases between them. This CDR3 spans 11 amino acids. The germline CDR1 and CDR2 sequences are GTSNPN and SVGIG (reference sequence).

The V gene is TRBV3-1 (or the pseudogene TRBV3-2), the J gene TRBJ1-2, with D hard to call. V shed 0 bases and J shed 8 bases, with 13 bases lying between them. The CDR3 runs 14 residues. The germline CDR1 and CDR2 sequences are LGHDT and YNNKEL (reference sequence). CDR3 sequence reads: CASSQEGGRWGYTF. CDR3 nucleotides: TGTGCCAGCAGCCAAGAGGGAGGGCGGTGGGGCTACACCTTC.

V and J are TRBV20-1 and TRBJ2-1, with 12 nucleotides matching TRBD2. The trim removed 3 bases at V and 9 bases at J, leaving 6 bases unmatched. Germline CDR1 DFQATT, CDR2 SNEGSKA (reference sequence). The CDR3 length is 14 residues. The CDR3 spells CSASLAGGPREQFF. The CDR3 DNA reads TGCAGTGCTAGTCTAGCGGGAGGGCCTCGTGAGCAGTTCTTC.

The V call is TRBV11-3, the J call TRBJ2-1, with 9 bases aligning to TRBD2. After removal of 5 bases from V and 8 bases from J, the junction contained 13 bases not matched to a gene. CDR1 and CDR2 (germline): SGHNT, YENEEA. CDR3 length equals 16 residues. CDR3: CASSPRVVAGVDEQFF. DNA of the CDR3: TGTGCCAGCAGCCCTCGAGTGGTAGCGGGGGTGGATGAGCAGTTCTTC.

The V and J genes are TRBV6-6 and TRBJ1-6, with 9 bases fitting TRBD1. This CDR3 is built from 18 residues. The germline V gene encodes CDR1 MNHNY and CDR2 SVGAGI (reference sequence). Trimming took 5 bases from V and 1 from J; bases not matched to a gene: 9. The CDR3 sequence is CASSRSGTGISYNSPLHF. The CDR3 DNA follows: TGTGCCAGCAGTAGATCCGGGACAGGGATTTCCTATAATTCACCCCTCCACTTT.

The rearrangement links TRBV7-2 to TRBJ2-2, with 14 nucleotides matching TRBD2. The V segment lost 4 bases and the J segment 5 bases; nucleotides outside the gene matches: 3. CDR3 length: 16 residues. Germline values: CDR1 SGHTA, CDR2 FQGNSA. The CDR3 sequence: CASSSGLAGETGELFF. In DNA, the CDR3 is TGTGCCAGCAGCTCGGGACTAGCGGGAGAGACCGGGGAGCTGTTTTTT. Drawing the rest from reference TRBV7-2 and TRBJ2-2, the complete variable domain is GAGVSQSPSNKVTEKGKDVELRCDPISGHTALYWYRQSLGQGLEFLIYFQGNSAPDKSGLPSDRFSAERTGGSVSTLTIQRTQQEDSAVYLCASSSGLAGETGELFFGEGSRLTVL.

The chain employs TRBV5-6 and TRBJ2-3; 7 nucleotides align to TRBD1. J lost 2 bases, V lost 4 bases, and 7 bases had no gene match. The CDR3 extends over 15 amino acids. CDR1 and CDR2 (germline): SGHDT, YYEEEE. The CDR3 spells CASSQGQLFTDTQYF. In DNA form, the CDR3 reads TGTGCCAGCAGCCAGGGACAGCTCTTCACAGATACGCAGTATTTT.

This rearrangement joins TRBV9 to TRBJ2-5, with TRBD2 matching 8 bases. Germline-derived CDR1 and CDR2 are SGDLS and YYNGEE. There are 15 residues in the CDR3. Trimming cost V 4 bases and J 5 bases; bases outside gene matches: 10. The DNA for the CDR3 is TGTGCCAGCAGCTCTCGACTAGCGCCTGATGAGACCCAGTACTTC. It specifies CASSSRLAPDETQYF.

This chain uses TRBV19 with TRBJ2-5; D possibly corresponds to TRBD2 (7 bases). Germline V gene data show CDR1 as LNHDA and CDR2 as SQIVND (reference sequence). Trimming took 7 bases from V and 2 from J, leaving 14 bases between them. The CDR3 runs 14 residues. The CDR3, as DNA: TGTGCCAGTAATCTCGGGGGGCTTCAAGAGACCCAGTACTTC. Its protein is CASNLGGLQETQYF.

CDR3 DNA: TGTGCCAGCTACAGGGGAACCACTGAAGCTTTCTTT. This gives the protein CASYRGTTEAFF. The V and J genes are TRBV12-3 or TRBV12-4 and TRBJ1-1, with 7 positions matching TRBD1. This CDR3 is built from 12 residues. V trimming: 8 bases; J trimming: 4 bases; junction bases outside the gene matches: 4.

The chain is built from TRBV18 and TRBJ2-1, with D possibly being TRBD2 (7 bases). V was clipped by 0 bases and J by 6 bases, with 15 bases between them. The CDR3 totals 16 residues. Germline CDR1 is KGHSH and CDR2 is LQKENI. In DNA, the CDR3 is TGTGCCAGCTCACCACCGACCGGGGGAGGGGGCAATGAGCAGTTCTTC. Protein sequence: CASSPPTGGGGNEQFF.

This rearrangement joins TRBV5-1 to TRBJ2-2, with 7 positions matching TRBD1. The J segment lost 0 bases and the V segment lost 0 bases, leaving 2 bases of the junction unmatched. CDR3 length: 16 residues. Germline assignment: CDR1 SGHRS and CDR2 YFSETQ. The CDR3 DNA reads TGCGCCAGCAGCTTGGGGGGGACAGCGAACACCGGGGAGCTGTTTTTT. Its protein product is CASSLGGTANTGELFF.

The chain employs TRBV5-5 and TRBJ2-6, with D possibly being TRBD2 (6 bases). In germline, CDR1 is SGHKS, CDR2 YYEKEE (reference sequence). Trimming removed 2 bases at V and 0 bases at J, with 15 bases between. The CDR3 is 18 residues long. The DNA of the CDR3 is TGTGCCAGCAGCTTCCGCGGGACTTTAAGCTCTGGGGCCAACGTCCTGACTTTC. Translated: CASSFRGTLSSGANVLTF.

This chain links TRBV7-2 with TRBJ1-6, with D unresolved. The V end was cut by 4 bases, the J end by 7 bases, with 11 bases between. The CDR3 is 14 residues long. CDR1 and CDR2 (germline): SGHTA, FQGNSA. CDR3 sequence reads: CASSSGVSNSPLHF. The CDR3 nucleotides are TGTGCCAGCAGCTCCGGTGTGAGCAATTCACCCCTCCACTTT.

The V gene is TRBV5-4, the J gene TRBJ2-1; D might be TRBD1 or TRBD2, each matching 7 bases. The CDR3 is 16 amino acids. The V end was cut by 2 bases, the J end by 5 bases, with 17 bases between. In germline, CDR1 is SGHNT, CDR2 YYREEE (reference sequence). The CDR3 bases are TGTGCCAGCAGCTTACAGGGGAGGGGGATTAACAATGAGCAGTTCTTC. It encodes CASSLQGRGINNEQFF.

This chain uses TRBV28 with TRBJ2-1; TRBD2 matches 9 bases. V lost 5 bases and J lost 8; bases outside the gene matches: 16. The germline CDR1 and CDR2 sequences are MDHEN and SYDVKM. The CDR3 spans 17 residues. CDR3 coding DNA: TGTGCCAGCAGTCAGCTTCAGTTGGGACTAGCTCGGGATGAGCAGTTCTTC. Protein: CASSQLQLGLARDEQFF.

The chain employs TRBV24-1 and TRBJ2-3, with D possibly TRBD1 on 6 matching bases. Germline CDR1 reads KGHDR; CDR2 reads SFDVKD. The CDR3 is made up of 16 amino acids. With 1 base removed from V and 9 bases from J, the gap between germline ends came to 19 bases. The CDR3 coding sequence is TGTGCCACCAGTGATTTAGGGGGTACCGACCAAGTCACGCAGTATTTT. It specifies CATSDLGGTDQVTQYF.